The next 7 T cell receptor beta chains were all read from a single sample in a study of blood T cell repertoires in COVID-19. TCRdb's table, derived via immunoSEQ multiplex PCR, lists solely in-frame clones and lacks some. The table records 35,000 to 45,000 clones, around 81% of them present only once. The specimen sequenced was peripheral blood. Source of these receptors: a man in his forties or fifties with active COVID-19.

This chain connects TRBV3-1 (or the pseudogene TRBV3-2) to TRBJ2-1; D is perhaps TRBD2 (5 bases). This CDR3 is built from 13 residues. V was pared by 6 bases and J by 8 bases, with 14 bases between. Germline V gene lookup returns CDR1 LGHDT and CDR2 YNNKEL (reference sequence). The CDR3 DNA is TGTGCCAGCAGTCACGGGATTTACGATGAGCAGTTCTTC. Translated, it gives CASSHGIYDEQFF.

The chain links TRBV7-9 to TRBJ2-5, with D maybe TRBD2 (6 bases). This CDR3 spans 17 amino acids. Per the germline V gene, CDR1 is SEHNR and CDR2 is FQNEAQ (reference sequence). V was cut by 0 bases and J by 0 bases, with 14 bases left in between. The CDR3 DNA is TGTGCCAGCAGCTTAGCGACTAGTTCGGCGTACCAAGAGACCCAGTACTTC. It codes for CASSLATSSAYQETQYF.

This clone was counted a few times. The gene calls are TRBV25-1 and TRBJ2-7, with 9 bases fitting TRBD2. Germline V gene sequence: CDR1 MGHDK, CDR2 SYGVNS. J gave up 4 bases and V 1 base, and 8 bases lay outside the gene matches. The CDR3 consists of 16 residues. CDR3 protein: CASSESPSGAFYEQYF. CDR3 in DNA: TGTGCCAGCAGTGAATCGCCTAGCGGGGCCTTTTACGAGCAGTACTTC.

The chain combines TRBV24-1 with TRBJ2-3, with 8 nucleotides matching TRBD2. Per germline, CDR1 KGHDR and CDR2 SFDVKD. The CDR3 runs to 14 residues. V lost 6 bases and J lost 6; bases outside the gene matches: 7. The chain's CDR3 is CATSPREGLDTQYF. CDR3 in DNA: TGTGCCACCAGTCCACGGGAGGGCCTTGATACGCAGTATTTT.

The genes are TRBV4-2 and TRBJ2-7; D gene ambiguous. The CDR3 has 15 amino acids. Trimming removed 4 bases at V and 0 bases at J, with 13 bases between. Germline CDR1 and CDR2: LGHNA and YNFKEQ. The CDR3 sequence: CASSRPSASSYEQYF. The CDR3 nucleotides are TGTGCCAGCAGCCGGCCAAGCGCTAGCTCCTACGAGCAGTACTTC.

V usage is TRBV9 and J usage is TRBJ1-6; 7 nucleotides align to TRBD1. Germline V CDR1 and CDR2: SGDLS, YYNGEE. The CDR3 is 16 amino acids. V shed 3 bases and J 9 bases; nucleotides not matched to a gene: 12. The CDR3 reads CASSAETGQAGSPLHF. CDR3 in DNA: TGTGCCAGCAGCGCCGAGACAGGACAGGCGGGTTCACCCCTCCACTTT. The whole variable domain, filled in from reference TRBV9 and TRBJ1-6, reads DSGVTQTPKHLITATGQRVTLRCSPRSGDLSVYWYQQSLDQGLQFLIQYYNGEERAKGNILERFSAQQFPDLHSELNLSSLELGDSALYFCASSAETGQAGSPLHFGNGTRLTVT.

In its sample, this clone was seen once. This sequence joins TRBV4-3 and TRBJ2-6; D not certain. The germline gives CDR1 LGHNA, CDR2 YSLEER. This CDR3 comprises 18 residues. The V end lost 0 bases, the J end lost 0 bases, and 12 bases lay between the germline ends. In DNA form, the CDR3 reads TGCGCCAGCAGCCAAGATCTTGGGCTTAGCTCTGGGGCCAACGTCCTGACTTTC. Protein product: CASSQDLGLSSGANVLTF.